This entry is about one TCR beta chain. Antigen specificity is unknown. A much larger clone lies a single base off, so this may be a read error. Germline V lookup: CDR1 MDHEN, CDR2 SYDVKM. The CDR3 sequence is 15 residues long. Trimming removed 4 bases at V and 1 base at J, with 13 bases between. The source of the sample is a study of early T cells in non-severe SARS-CoV-2 infection. Study background: Sequencing of unsorted whole blood was done on bulk RNA, leaving chains unpaired.

From the 5' RACE reads, TCRdb called clonotypes with MiXCR, one entry per CDR3 protein. Altogether fewer than 85,000 distinct CDR3 sequences are present, 9.5% to 15% being singletons, with the ten largest covering about 4.2%. Findings and caveats of the study: Private and CD4 specificities were missed by VDJdb matching, skewed to anti-spike CD8.

The clonotype originates from an adult who was a healthcare worker with PCR-confirmed SARS-CoV-2 infection or an uninfected control (not recorded which). The specimen sequenced was whole blood. V gene TRBV28 combines with J gene TRBJ1-1, with no clear D. The CDR3 bases are TGTGCCAGCAGTTACAAGGGAGTGCGGAACACTGAAGCTTTCTTT. Its translation: CASSYKGVRNTEAFF.